This T cell receptor beta chain came from a study of human T cells and chemical hapten exposure. Overall study context: Patch tests of 0.01% DPC on the upper back were read at 6 days. Small discrepancies in pooled library volume mainly accounted for the varying TCR yields per sample.

MiXCR, applied by TCRdb to the RACE reads, yields one record per CDR3 protein. This sample has 95,000 or so distinct CDR3 sequences, with approximately 10% found just once. This clonotype was counted at least ten times. Time point in this sample: patch test 2, 6 weeks after DPC sensitization. As for treatment: therapeutic diphenylcyclopropenone sensitization with weekly scalp DPC. Alopecia patients, 18 to 70 years old and DPC-suitable, served as donors. CDR3 size: 15 residues. V lost 0 bases, J lost 0 bases, and 9 bases lay in between. Germline V lookup: CDR1 SGDLS, CDR2 YYNGEE. The sequencing used whole blood, collected in connection with sensitization to the hapten diphenylcyclopropenone (DPC). The chain recombines TRBV9 with TRBJ1-1, with D maybe TRBD1 (5 bases). This clonotype was obtained from a woman aged 40-49 years with alopecia areata. Some clones in this sample may be carry-over from other donors' samples. DNA of the CDR3: TGTGCCAGCAGCGTAGGGGACGGACTGAACACTGAAGCTTTCTTT. Translating gives CASSVGDGLNTEAFF. Full variable domain (remainder filled in from reference TRBV9 and TRBJ1-1): DSGVTQTPKHLITATGQRVTLRCSPRSGDLSVYWYQQSLDQGLQFLIQYYNGEERAKGNILERFSAQQFPDLHSELNLSSLELGDSALYFCASSVGDGLNTEAFFGQGTRLTVV.